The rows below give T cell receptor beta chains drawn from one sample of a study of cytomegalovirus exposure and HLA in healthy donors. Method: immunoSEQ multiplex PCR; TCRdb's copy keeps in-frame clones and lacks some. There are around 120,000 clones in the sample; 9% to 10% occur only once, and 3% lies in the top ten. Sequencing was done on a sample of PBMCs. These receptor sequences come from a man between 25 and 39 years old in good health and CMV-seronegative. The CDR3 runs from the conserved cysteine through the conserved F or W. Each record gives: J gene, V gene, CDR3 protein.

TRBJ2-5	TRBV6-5	CASSYGRASETQYF
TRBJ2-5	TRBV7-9	CASSFGQGWETQYF
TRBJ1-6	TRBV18	CASSSGSEQSSPLHF
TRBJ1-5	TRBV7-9	CASSPDGLGNQPQHF
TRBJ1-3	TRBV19	CASSTKGNTIYF
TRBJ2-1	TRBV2	CASSQNEQFF
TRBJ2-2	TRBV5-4	CASSLQGENTGELFF
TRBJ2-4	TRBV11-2	CASSSDPGTSENIQYF
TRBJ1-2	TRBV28	CASRTGAAHGYTF
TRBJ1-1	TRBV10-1	CASRGQGNTEAFF
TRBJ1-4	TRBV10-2	CASSEADGTATNEKLFF
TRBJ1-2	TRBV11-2	CASSLDPGTSYGYTF
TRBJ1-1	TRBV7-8	CASSFMGLNTEAFF
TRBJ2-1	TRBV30	CASRRGVGEQFF
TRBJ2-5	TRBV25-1	CASSEPGLETQYF
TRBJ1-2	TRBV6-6	CASILGQGIVGGYTF
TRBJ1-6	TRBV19	CASSIDRDSPLHF
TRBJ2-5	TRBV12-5	CASGPDRGGETQYF
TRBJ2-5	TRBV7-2	CASSLAASGGGYQETQYF
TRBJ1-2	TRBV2	CASSAGQNGYTF
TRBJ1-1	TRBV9	CASSVEKANTEAFF
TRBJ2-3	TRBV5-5	CASSLGTSTDTQYF
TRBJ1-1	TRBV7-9	CASSPVTGIQNTEAFF
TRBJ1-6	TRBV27	CASSFWPTYNSPLHF
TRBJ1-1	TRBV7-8	CASSWGQLNTEAFF
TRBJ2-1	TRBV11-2	CASSHPPTSGRSDEQFF